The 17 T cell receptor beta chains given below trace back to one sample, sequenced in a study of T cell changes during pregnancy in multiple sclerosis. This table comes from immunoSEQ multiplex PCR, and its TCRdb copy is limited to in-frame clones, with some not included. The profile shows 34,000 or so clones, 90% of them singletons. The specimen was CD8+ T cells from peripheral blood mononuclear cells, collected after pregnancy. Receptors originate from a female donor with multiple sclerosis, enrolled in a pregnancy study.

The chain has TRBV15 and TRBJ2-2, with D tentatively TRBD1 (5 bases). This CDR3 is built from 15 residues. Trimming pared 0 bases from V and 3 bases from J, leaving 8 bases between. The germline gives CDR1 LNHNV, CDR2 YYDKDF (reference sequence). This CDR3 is CATSRDSGYTGELFF. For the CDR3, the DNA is TGTGCCACCAGCAGAGATTCAGGGTACACCGGGGAGCTGTTTTTT. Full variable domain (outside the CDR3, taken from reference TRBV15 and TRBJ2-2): DAMVIQNPRYQVTQFGKPVTLSCSQTLNHNVMYWYQQKSSQAPKLLFHYYDKDFNNEADTPDNFQSRRPNTSFCFLDIRSPGLGDTAMYLCATSRDSGYTGELFFGEGSRLTVL.

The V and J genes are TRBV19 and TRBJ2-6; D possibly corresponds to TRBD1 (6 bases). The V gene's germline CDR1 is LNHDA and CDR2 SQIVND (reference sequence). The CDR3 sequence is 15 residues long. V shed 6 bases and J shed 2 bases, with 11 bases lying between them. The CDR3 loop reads CASSLQGAGANVLTF. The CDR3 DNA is TGTGCCAGTAGCCTACAGGGAGCTGGGGCCAACGTCCTGACTTTC.

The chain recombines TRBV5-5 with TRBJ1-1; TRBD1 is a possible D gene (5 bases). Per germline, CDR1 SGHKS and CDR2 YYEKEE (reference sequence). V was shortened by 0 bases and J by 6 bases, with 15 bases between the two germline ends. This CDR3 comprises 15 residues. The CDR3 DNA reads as TGTGCCAGCAGCTTGGTATCAGGGTTGGGGCCTGAAGCTTTCTTT. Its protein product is CASSLVSGLGPEAFF.

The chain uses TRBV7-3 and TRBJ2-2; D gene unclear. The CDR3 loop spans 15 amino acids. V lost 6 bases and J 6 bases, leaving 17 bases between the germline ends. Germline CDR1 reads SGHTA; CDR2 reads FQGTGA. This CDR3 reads CASRPLPSGPGELFF. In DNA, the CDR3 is TGTGCCAGCAGACCTCTCCCCTCAGGTCCCGGGGAGCTGTTTTTT. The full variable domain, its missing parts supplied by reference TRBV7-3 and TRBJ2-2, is GAGVSQTPSNKVTEKGKYVELRCDPISGHTALYWYRQSLGQGPEFLIYFQGTGAADDSGLPNDRFFAVRPEGSVSTLKIQRTERGDSAVYLCASRPLPSGPGELFFGEGSRLTVL.

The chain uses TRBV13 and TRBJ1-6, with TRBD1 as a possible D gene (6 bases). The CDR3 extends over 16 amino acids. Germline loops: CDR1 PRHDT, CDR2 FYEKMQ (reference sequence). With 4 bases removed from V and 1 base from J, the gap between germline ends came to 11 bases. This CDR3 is CASSSRQGSYNSPLHF. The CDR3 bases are TGTGCCAGCAGCTCCAGGCAGGGGTCCTATAATTCACCCCTCCACTTT. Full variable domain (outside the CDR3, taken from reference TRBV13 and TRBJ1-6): AAGVIQSPRHLIKEKRETATLKCYPIPRHDTVYWYQQGPGQDPQFLISFYEKMQSDKGSIPDRFSAQQFSDYHSELNMSSLELGDSALYFCASSSRQGSYNSPLHFGNGTRLTVT.

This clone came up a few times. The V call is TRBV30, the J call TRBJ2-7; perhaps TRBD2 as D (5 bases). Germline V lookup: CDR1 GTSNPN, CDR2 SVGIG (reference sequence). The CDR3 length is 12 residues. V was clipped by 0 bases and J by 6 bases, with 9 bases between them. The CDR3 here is CAWSVRGPEQYF. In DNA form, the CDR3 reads TGTGCCTGGAGTGTACGAGGGCCCGAGCAGTACTTC.

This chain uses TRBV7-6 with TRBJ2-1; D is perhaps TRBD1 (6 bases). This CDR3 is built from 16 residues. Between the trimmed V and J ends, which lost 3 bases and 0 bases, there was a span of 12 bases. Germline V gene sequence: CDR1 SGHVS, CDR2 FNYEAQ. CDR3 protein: CASSFAQGSSYNEQFF. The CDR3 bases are TGTGCCAGCAGCTTCGCACAGGGTAGCTCCTACAATGAGCAGTTCTTC.

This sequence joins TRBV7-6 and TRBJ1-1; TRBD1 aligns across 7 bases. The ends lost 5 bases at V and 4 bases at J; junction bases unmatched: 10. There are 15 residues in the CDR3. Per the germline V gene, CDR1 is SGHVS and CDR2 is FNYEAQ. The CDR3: CASSPTGAGGTEAFF. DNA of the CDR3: TGTGCCAGCAGCCCTACAGGGGCGGGGGGCACTGAAGCTTTCTTT.

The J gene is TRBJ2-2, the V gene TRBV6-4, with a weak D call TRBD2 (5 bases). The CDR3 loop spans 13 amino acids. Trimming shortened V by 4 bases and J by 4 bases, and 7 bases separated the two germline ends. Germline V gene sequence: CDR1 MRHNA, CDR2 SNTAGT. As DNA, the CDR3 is TGTGCCAGCAGTGCGGGGAGCACCGGGGAGCTGTTTTTT. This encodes CASSAGSTGELFF.

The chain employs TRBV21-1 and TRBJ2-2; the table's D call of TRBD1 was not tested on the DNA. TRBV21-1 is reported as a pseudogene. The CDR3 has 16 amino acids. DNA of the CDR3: TGTGCCAGCAGCAACCCTCGACAGGGGGTCACCGGGGAGCTGTTTTTT. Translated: CASSNPRQGVTGELFF.

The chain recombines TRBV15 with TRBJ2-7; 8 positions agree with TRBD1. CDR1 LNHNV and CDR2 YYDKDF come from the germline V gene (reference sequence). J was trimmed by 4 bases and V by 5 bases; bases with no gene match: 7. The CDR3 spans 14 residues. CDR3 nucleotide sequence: TGTGCCACCAGCGACCGGACAGGGCCGTACGAGCAGTACTTC. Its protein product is CATSDRTGPYEQYF.

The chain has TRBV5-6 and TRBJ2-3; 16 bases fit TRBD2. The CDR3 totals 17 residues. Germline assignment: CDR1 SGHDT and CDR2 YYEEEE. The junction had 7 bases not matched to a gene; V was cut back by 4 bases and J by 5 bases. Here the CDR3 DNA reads TGTGCCAGCAGCCAGGGACTAGCGGGGGGGCACGGAGATACGCAGTATTTT. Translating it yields CASSQGLAGGHGDTQYF.

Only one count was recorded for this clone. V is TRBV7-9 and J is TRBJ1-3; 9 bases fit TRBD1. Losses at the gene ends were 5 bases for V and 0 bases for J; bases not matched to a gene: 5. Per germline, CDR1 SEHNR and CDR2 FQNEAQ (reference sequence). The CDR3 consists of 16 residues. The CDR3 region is CASSPTGGISGNTIYF. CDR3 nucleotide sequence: TGTGCCAGCAGCCCTACAGGGGGCATCTCTGGAAACACCATATATTTT.

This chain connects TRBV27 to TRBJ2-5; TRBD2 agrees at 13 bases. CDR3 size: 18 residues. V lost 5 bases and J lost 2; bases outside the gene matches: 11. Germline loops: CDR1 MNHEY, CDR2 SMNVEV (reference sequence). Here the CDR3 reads CASSPYPGLAGVQETQYF. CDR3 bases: TGTGCCAGCAGTCCATACCCAGGACTAGCGGGGGTTCAAGAGACCCAGTACTTC.

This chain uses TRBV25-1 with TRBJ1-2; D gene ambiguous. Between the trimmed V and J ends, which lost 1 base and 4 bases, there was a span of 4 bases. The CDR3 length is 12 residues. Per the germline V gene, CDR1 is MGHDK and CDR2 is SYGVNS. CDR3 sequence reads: CASSESRYGYTF. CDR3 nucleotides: TGTGCCAGCAGTGAATCGCGCTATGGCTACACCTTC.

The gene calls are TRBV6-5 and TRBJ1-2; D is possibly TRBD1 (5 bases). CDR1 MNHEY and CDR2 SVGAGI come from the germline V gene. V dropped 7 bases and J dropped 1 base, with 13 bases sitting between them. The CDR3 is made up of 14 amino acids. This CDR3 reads CASTPLGGNYGYTF. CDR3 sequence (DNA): TGTGCCAGCACCCCGTTGGGGGGTAACTATGGCTACACCTTC.

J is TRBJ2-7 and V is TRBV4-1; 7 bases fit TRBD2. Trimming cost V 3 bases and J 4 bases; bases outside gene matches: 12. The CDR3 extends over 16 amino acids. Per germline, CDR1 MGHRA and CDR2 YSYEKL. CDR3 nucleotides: TGCGCCAGCAGCCAGAACCTCTTCACGGGAGGTTACGAGCAGTACTTC. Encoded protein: CASSQNLFTGGYEQYF.